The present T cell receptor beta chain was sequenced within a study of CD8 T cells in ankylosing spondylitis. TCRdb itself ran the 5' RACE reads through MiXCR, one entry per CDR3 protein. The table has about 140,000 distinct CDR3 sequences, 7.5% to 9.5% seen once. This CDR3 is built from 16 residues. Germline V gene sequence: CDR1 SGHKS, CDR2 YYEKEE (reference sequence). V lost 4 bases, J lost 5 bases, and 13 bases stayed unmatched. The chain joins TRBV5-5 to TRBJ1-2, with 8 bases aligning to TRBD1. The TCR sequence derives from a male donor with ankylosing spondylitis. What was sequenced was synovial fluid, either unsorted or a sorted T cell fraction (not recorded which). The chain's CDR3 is CASSAGGVPPAYGYTF. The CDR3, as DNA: TGTGCCAGCAGCGCAGGGGGCGTTCCCCCGGCTTATGGCTACACCTTC.